The 2 T cell receptor beta chains presented below share a single source sample, sequenced in a study of blood T cell repertoires in COVID-19 (TCRdb year 2020). Libraries were made using the immunoSEQ multiplex PCR assay. TCRdb re-hosts the immuneACCESS table, in-frame sequences only. Its copies lack some clones; in the studies checked, an unresolved V gene accounts for under half of them, and the cause for the rest is not known. The sample table records more than 65,000 clones; about 70% of these occur just once. Clones ranked in the top ten supply 15% to 20% of the sample. The sequencing input was peripheral blood. The receptor source for this set is an elderly woman with active or convalescent COVID-19.

The chain links TRBV7-3 to TRBJ2-1; TRBD1 is a possible D gene (6 bases). This CDR3 comprises 13 residues. Trimming removed 3 bases at V and 8 bases at J, with 11 bases between. Germline V gene lookup returns CDR1 SGHTA and CDR2 FQGTGA. CDR3 bases: TGTGCCAGCAGCTTCTCACCAGGGGATGAGCAGTTCTTC. This gives the protein CASSFSPGDEQFF.

The chain recombines TRBV25-1 with TRBJ1-6; 10 positions agree with TRBD1. The CDR3 has 15 residues. The V gene's germline CDR1 is MGHDK and CDR2 SYGVNS. The V segment lost 6 bases and the J segment 9 bases; nucleotides outside the gene matches: 8. The DNA for the CDR3 is TGTGCCAGCAGCGGGGACAGGGGAGTCTTTTCACCCCTCCACTTT. It translates to CASSGDRGVFSPLHF.